The clone carrying this TCR beta chain was observed many times. What it binds is not known. The data originate from a study of T cells in Graves' hyperthyroidism and ophthalmopathy. V gave up 0 bases and J gave up 3 bases, with 12 bases separating them. This CDR3 region has 14 residues. Germline V gives CDR1 GTSNPN, CDR2 SVGIG (reference sequence). General observations from the study: A model using 13 V-J features told ophthalmopathy apart from stable hyperthyroidism. Most thyroid clonotypes that were expanded above 0.001 also turned up in blood.

Using RNA transcripts as the source, TCR beta CDR3 regions were amplified. Using the HTBI primer set, a first-round RT-PCR was run on the TCR CDR3. In TCRdb, the multiplex PCR reads were re-called with MiXCR into one record per CDR3 protein. The data contain around 340,000 distinct CDR3 sequences, over 15% of them singletons. Absent ophthalmopathy progression within 18 months defined stable Graves' hyperthyroidism. The material sequenced was blood. The TCR sequence derives from a man aged 25-40 years with Graves' hyperthyroidism. The rearrangement links TRBV30 to TRBJ2-7; D is possibly TRBD1 (6 bases). The CDR3 nucleotides read TGTGCCTGGAGTGTAAGTCAGGGGAACTACGAGCAGTACTTC. The encoded protein is CAWSVSQGNYEQYF.